This T cell receptor beta chain was identified during a study of CXCR3-negative and CXCR3-positive naive CD8 T cells. In the study overall: The dataset comprises approximately 140 million TRB reads in total, with about 1.5 +/- 0.3 million reads per library. Study-wide results and caveats: Cryopreserved PBMCs had partly decreased CXCR3 expression; fresh PBMCs were used in most assays. For naive cells, CXCR3-negative and CXCR3-positive subsets had similar TRBV-TRBJ usage; for memory cells, usage differed. CXCR3-negative naive cells had less hydrophobic TRB CDR3s than did CXCR3-positive naive cells.

Preparation of TRB cDNA libraries relied on 5' RACE carrying UMI labels. TCRdb reprocessed the 5' RACE reads, with one entry per CDR3 protein and no DNA. The table lists about 86,000 distinct CDR3 sequences. Comments on this clonotype: Its antigen remains unidentified.

This CDR3 region has 16 residues. Looked up from germline, CDR1 is KGHDR and CDR2 is SFDVKD. Every CD8+ T cell subset underwent triplicate sorting at 250,000 to 300,000 cells apiece. The J gene is TRBJ2-2, the V gene TRBV24-1. Sequencing was carried out using naive CXCR3+ CD8+ T cells from blood. Documented subset: CD45RO-CCR7+CD27+CD95- naive CD8+ T cells expressing CXCR3 (TNR3+). The TCR sequence derives from a human donor in good health. Some clones in this sample may be carry-over from other donors' samples. The CDR3 region is CATSDSATRIPGELFF.